Given below is one T cell receptor (beta chain) in context. Per the study methods: Amplifying reference gene primers gave estimates of nucleated cell counts. The repertoire was sequenced with immunoSEQ multiplex PCR; TCRdb's copy has only in-frame clones and lacks some. Clone size and V and J calls were adopted from that table, with D and trimming inferred from the DNA. In the table there are 160,000 or so clones, roughly 89% of which are singletons. The CDR3 is 16 amino acids. J gave up 3 bases and V 4 bases, and 8 bases lay outside the gene matches. CDR1 and CDR2 from the germline V gene are SGHRS and YFSETQ. This entry comes from a study of blood T cell repertoires in COVID-19. Study in general: Researchers got acute and convalescent COVID-19 samples from the United States, Italy and Spain. PBMCs, B-cell-depleted T cells, or T cells were the source of the cDNA or gDNA that made up the material.

The chain uses TRBV5-1 and TRBJ2-5, with 11 nucleotides matching TRBD2. The sequence came from a woman aged 45-65 years with acute or convalescent COVID-19. Material: peripheral blood. CDR3 sequence: CASSGRLAGSKETQYF. In DNA, the CDR3 is TGCGCCAGCAGCGGAAGACTAGCGGGGTCAAAAGAGACCCAGTACTTC.